This paragraph reports one T cell receptor beta chain. Sequencing used immunoSEQ multiplex PCR; TCRdb keeps in-frame clones, though not all of them. The data contain 24,000 or so clones, approximately 85% of them singletons. The junction had 2 bases not matched to a gene; V was cut back by 1 base and J by 2 bases. There are 15 residues in the CDR3. From germline, CDR1 is SGHAT and CDR2 FQNNGV. The data derive from a study of control samples from healthy donors and cancer patients. Material: PBMCs. This sequence joins TRBV11-2 and TRBJ1-5; TRBD1 matches 7 bases. The sequence was collected from a man aged 55 to 70 with head and neck cancer. The DNA for the CDR3 is TGTGCCAGCAGCTTAGGGGACAGTCGCAATCAGCCCCAGCATTTT. Residues: CASSLGDSRNQPQHF.